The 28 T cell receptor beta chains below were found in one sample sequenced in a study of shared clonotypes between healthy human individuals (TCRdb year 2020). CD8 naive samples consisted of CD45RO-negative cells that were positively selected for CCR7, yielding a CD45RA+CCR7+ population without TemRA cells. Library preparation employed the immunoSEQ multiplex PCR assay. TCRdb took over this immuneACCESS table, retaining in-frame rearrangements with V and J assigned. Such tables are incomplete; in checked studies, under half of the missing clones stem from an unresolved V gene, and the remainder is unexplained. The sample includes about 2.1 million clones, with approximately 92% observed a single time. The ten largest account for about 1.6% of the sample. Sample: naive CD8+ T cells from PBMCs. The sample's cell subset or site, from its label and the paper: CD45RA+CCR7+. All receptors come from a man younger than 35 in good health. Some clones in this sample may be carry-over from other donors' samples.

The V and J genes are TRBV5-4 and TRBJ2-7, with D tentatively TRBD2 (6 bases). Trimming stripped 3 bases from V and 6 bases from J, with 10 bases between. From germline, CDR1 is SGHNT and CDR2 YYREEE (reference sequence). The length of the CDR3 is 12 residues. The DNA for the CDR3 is TGTGCCAGCAGCTACGGGGGTATCGAGCAGTACTTC. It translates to CASSYGGIEQYF. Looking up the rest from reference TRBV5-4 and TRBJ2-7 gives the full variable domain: ETGVTQSPTHLIKTRGQQVTLRCSSQSGHNTVSWYQQALGQGPQFIFQYYREEENGRGNFPPRFSGLQFPNYSSELNVNALELDDSALYLCASSYGGIEQYFGPGTRLTVT.

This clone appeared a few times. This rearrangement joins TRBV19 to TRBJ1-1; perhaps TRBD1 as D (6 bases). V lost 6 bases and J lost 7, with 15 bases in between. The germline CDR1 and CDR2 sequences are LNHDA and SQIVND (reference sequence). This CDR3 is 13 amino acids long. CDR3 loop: CASSQGGAFEAFF. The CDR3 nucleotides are TGTGCCAGTAGCCAAGGGGGAGCCTTTGAAGCTTTCTTT.

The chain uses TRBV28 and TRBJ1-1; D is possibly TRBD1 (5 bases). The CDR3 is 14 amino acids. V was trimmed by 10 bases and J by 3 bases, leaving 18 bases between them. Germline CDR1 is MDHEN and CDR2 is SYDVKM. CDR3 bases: TGTGCCACCCGCACGGGGGGGGTGGACACTGAAGCTTTCTTT. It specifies CATRTGGVDTEAFF.

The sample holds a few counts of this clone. Here the CDR3 DNA reads TGTGCCAGCGGCTGGGGGGAGGGCAATCAGCCCCAGCATTTT. Translated: CASGWGEGNQPQHF. The chain joins TRBV6-5 to TRBJ1-5; TRBD1 might be the D (5 bases). From germline, CDR1 is MNHEY and CDR2 SVGAGI. There are 14 residues in the CDR3. Trimming removed 8 bases from V and 2 bases from J, with 13 bases in between.

The CDR3 nucleotides are TGTGCCAGCAGTTATGGCAGCGACGAGCAGTACTTC. Translating it yields CASSYGSDEQYF. The rearrangement uses TRBV6-6 and TRBJ2-7; D remains ambiguous. Germline V gene data show CDR1 as MNHNY and CDR2 as SVGAGI (reference sequence). The CDR3 runs to 12 residues. Trimming took off 3 bases at V and 5 bases at J, with 8 bases between the two ends.

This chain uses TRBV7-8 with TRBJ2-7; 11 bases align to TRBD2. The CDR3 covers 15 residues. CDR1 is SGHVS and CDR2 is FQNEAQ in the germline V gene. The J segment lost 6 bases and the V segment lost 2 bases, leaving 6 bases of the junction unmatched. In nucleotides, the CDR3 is TGTGCCAGCAGCTTAAGGACTAGCGGGTTGTTCGAGCAGTACTTC. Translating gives CASSLRTSGLFEQYF. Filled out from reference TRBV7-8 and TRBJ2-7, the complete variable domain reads GAGVSQSPRYKVAKRGQDVALRCDPISGHVSLFWYQQALGQGPEFLTYFQNEAQLDKSGLPSDRFFAERPEGSVSTLKIQRTQQEDSAVYLCASSLRTSGLFEQYFGPGTRLTVT.

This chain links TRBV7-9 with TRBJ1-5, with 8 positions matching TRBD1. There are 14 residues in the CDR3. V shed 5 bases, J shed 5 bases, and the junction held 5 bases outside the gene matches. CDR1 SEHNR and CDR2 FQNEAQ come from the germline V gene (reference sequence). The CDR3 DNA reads TGTGCCAGCAGCCGGACAGGGCCCGATCAGCCCCAGCATTTT. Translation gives CASSRTGPDQPQHF.

CDR3 nucleotides: TGTGCCAGCAGCTCCGGAGGATTGACAGTGAACACCGGGGAGCTGTTTTTT. This gives the protein CASSSGGLTVNTGELFF. V gene TRBV7-9 combines with J gene TRBJ2-2; D is tentatively TRBD1 or TRBD2 (5 bases each). CDR3 length equals 17 residues. Germline CDR1 reads SEHNR; CDR2 reads FQNEAQ (reference sequence). Trimming pared 4 bases from V and 1 base from J, leaving 16 bases between.

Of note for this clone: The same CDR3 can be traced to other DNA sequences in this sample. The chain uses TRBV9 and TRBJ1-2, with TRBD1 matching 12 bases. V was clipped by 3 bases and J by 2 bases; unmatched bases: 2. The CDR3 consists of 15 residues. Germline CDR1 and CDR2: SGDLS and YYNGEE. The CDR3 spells CASSAGTGGNYGYTF. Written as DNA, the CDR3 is TGTGCCAGCAGCGCGGGGACAGGGGGCAACTATGGCTACACCTTC.

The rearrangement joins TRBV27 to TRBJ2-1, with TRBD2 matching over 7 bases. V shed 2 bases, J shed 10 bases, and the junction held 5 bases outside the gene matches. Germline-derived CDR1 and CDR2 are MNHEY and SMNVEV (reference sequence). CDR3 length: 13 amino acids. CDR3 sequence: CASSLRGGLEQFF. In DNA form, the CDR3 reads TGTGCCAGCAGTTTACGCGGGGGTTTGGAGCAGTTCTTC.

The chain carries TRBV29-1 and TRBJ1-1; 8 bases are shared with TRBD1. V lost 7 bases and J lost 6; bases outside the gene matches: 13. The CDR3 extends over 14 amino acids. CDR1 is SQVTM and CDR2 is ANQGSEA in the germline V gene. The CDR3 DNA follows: TGCAGCGCCCCGGCGACAGGGGTCAAGGCTGAAGCTTTCTTT. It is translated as CSAPATGVKAEAFF.

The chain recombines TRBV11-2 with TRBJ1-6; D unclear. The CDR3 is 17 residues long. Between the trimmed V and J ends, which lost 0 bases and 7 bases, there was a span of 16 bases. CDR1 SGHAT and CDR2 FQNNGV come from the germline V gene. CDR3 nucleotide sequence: TGTGCCAGCAGCTTAGAGGCTCGTGTGGGGTACAATTCACCCCTCCACTTT. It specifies CASSLEARVGYNSPLHF.

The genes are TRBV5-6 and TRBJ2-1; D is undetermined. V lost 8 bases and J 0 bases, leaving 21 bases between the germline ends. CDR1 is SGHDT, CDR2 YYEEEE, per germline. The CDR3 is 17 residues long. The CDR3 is CASTLGEAKSSYNEQFF. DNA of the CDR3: TGTGCCAGTACCCTTGGGGAAGCCAAGAGCTCCTACAATGAGCAGTTCTTC. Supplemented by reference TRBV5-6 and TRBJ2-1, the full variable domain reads DAGVTQSPTHLIKTRGQQVTLRCSPKSGHDTVSWYQQALGQGPQFIFQYYEEEERQRGNFPDRFSGHQFPNYSSELNVNALLLGDSALYLCASTLGEAKSSYNEQFFGPGTRLTVL.

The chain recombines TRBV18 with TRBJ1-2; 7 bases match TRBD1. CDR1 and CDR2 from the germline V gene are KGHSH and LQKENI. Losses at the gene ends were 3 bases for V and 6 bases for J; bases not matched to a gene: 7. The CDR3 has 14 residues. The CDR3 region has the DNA TGTGCCAGCTCACCCACAGGGGTAACAAATGGCTACACCTTC. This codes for CASSPTGVTNGYTF.

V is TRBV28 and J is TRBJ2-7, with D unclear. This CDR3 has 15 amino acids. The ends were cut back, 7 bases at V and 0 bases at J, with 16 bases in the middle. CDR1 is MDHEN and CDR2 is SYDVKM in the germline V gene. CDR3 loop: CASTLARFSSYEQYF. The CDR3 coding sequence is TGTGCCAGCACGCTTGCACGATTTAGCTCCTACGAGCAGTACTTC.

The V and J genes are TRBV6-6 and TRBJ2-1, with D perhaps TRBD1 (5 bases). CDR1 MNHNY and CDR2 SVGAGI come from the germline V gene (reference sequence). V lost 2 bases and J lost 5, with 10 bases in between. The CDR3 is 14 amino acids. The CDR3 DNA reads TGTGCCAGCAGTTACGGCGACAGCGACAATGAGCAGTTCTTC. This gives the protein CASSYGDSDNEQFF.

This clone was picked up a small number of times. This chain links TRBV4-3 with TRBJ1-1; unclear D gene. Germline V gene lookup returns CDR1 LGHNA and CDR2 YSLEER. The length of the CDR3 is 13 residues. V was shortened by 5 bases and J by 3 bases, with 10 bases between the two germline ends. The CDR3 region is CASSVRAHTEAFF. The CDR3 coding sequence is TGCGCCAGCAGCGTTCGGGCGCACACTGAAGCTTTCTTT.

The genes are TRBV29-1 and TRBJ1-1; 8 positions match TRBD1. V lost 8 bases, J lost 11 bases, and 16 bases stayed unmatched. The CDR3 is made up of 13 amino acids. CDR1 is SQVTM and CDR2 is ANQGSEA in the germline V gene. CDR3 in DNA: TGCAGCTTTTGGACAGGGAAGGCCTCCGGGGCTTTCTTT. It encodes CSFWTGKASGAFF.

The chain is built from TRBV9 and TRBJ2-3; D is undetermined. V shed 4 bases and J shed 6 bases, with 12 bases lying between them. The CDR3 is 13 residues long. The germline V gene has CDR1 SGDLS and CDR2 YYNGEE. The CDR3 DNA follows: TGTGCCAGCAGCCTGGACCCCATGGATACGCAGTATTTT. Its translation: CASSLDPMDTQYF. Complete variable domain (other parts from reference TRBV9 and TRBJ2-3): DSGVTQTPKHLITATGQRVTLRCSPRSGDLSVYWYQQSLDQGLQFLIQYYNGEERAKGNILERFSAQQFPDLHSELNLSSLELGDSALYFCASSLDPMDTQYFGPGTRLTVL.

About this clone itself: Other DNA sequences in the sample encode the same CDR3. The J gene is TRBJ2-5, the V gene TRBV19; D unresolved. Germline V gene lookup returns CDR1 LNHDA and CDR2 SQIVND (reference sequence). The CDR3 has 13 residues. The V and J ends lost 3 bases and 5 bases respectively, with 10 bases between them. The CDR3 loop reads CASSIYVEETQYF. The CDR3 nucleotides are TGTGCCAGTAGTATTTACGTGGAGGAGACCCAGTACTTC.

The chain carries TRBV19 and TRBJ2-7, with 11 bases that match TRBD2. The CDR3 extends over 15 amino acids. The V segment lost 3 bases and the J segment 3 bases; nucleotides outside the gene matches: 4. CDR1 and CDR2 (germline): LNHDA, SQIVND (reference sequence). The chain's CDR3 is CASSIGLAGFYEQYF. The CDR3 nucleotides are TGTGCCAGTAGTATCGGACTAGCGGGCTTCTACGAGCAGTACTTC.

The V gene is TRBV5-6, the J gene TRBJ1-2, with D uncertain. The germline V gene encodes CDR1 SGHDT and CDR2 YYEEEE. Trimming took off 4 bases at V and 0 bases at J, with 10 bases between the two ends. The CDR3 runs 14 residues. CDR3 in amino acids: CASSPAGTNYGYTF. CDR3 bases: TGTGCCAGCAGCCCTGCGGGGACTAACTATGGCTACACCTTC.

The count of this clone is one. The CDR3 DNA follows: TGTGCCAGCAGCCCCTGGACTAGCGGGAGTGGTGAGCAGTTCTTC. Translation gives CASSPWTSGSGEQFF. The rearrangement uses TRBV7-2 and TRBJ2-1, with 13 bases aligning to TRBD2. This CDR3 has 15 residues. The J segment lost 9 bases and the V segment lost 5 bases, leaving 7 bases of the junction unmatched. Looked up from germline, CDR1 is SGHTA and CDR2 is FQGNSA.

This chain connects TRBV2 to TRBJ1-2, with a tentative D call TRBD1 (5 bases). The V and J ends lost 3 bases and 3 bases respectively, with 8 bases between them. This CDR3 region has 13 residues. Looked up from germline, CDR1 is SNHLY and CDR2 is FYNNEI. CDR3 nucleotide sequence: TGTGCCAGCAGTGACAGGGTCTACTATGGCTACACCTTC. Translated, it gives CASSDRVYYGYTF.

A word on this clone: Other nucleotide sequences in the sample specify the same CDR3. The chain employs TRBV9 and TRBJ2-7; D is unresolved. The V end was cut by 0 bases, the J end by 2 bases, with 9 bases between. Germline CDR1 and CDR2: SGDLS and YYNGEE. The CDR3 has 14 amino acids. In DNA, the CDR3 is TGTGCCAGCAGCGTAGGTGGTAAGGCCTACGAGCAGTACTTC. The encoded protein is CASSVGGKAYEQYF.

For the CDR3, the DNA is TGTGCCAGCAGTTTATCGACAAGGCCCCACGAGCAGTACTTC. This encodes CASSLSTRPHEQYF. This chain joins TRBV27 and TRBJ2-7; D not certain. The CDR3 loop spans 14 amino acids. CDR1 MNHEY and CDR2 SMNVEV come from the germline V gene (reference sequence). Trimming pared 0 bases from V and 5 bases from J, leaving 11 bases between.

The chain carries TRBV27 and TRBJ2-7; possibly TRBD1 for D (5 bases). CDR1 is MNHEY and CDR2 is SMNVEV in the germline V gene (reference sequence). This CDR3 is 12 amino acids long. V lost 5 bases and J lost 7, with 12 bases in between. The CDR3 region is CASSEQGWEQYF. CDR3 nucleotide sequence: TGTGCCAGCAGTGAGCAGGGTTGGGAGCAGTACTTC.

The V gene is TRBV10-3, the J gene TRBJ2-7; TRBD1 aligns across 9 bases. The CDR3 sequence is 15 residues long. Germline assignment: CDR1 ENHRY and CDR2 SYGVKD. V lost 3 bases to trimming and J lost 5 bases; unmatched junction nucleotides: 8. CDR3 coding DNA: TGTGCCATCAGTGATTTGGGACAGGGAGATGACGAGCAGTACTTC. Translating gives CAISDLGQGDDEQYF.